This T cell receptor beta chain was sequenced in a study of cytomegalovirus exposure and HLA in healthy donors. CDR1 and CDR2 from the germline V gene are MNHNS and SASEGT. The V end was cut by 6 bases, the J end by 4 bases, with 16 bases between. This CDR3 region has 15 residues. Only in-frame clones appear in the TCRdb table, and some are missing; sequencing was by immunoSEQ multiplex PCR. This sample has about 130,000 clones, with approximately 94% found just once. Sequenced: PBMCs. The receptor was derived from a man aged 18 to 35 in good health and CMV-seropositive. This chain joins TRBV6-1 and TRBJ1-5; D not resolved. The CDR3 bases are TGTGCCAGCAGCACCACGCTCAGAGGGAATCAGCCCCAGCATTTT. Its translation is CASSTTLRGNQPQHF.